These T cell receptor beta chains were read from a single sample in a study of blood T cell repertoires in COVID-19. Sequencing used immunoSEQ multiplex PCR; TCRdb keeps in-frame clones, though not all of them. Of approximately 6,600 clones in the sample, about nine tenths were seen once. The source material was peripheral blood. These receptors originate from a human donor in a cohort sampled during active COVID-19. The donor label of this sample is uncertain. Each CDR3 is given with its conserved first and last residue. A D gene is named only where the DNA matches it firmly. Clone size is shown for a subset of rows, as once, few, many or a class of expanded clone.

>TRBV28|NA|TRBJ2-7|NA
CASSQPGLISSYEQYF
TGTGCCAGCAGTCAACCGGGACTCATTAGCTCCTACGAGCAGTACTTC
>TRBV6-5|NA|TRBJ2-1|NA
CASSHSIGEQFF
TGTGCCAGCAGCCACTCAATCGGTGAGCAGTTCTTC
>TRBV7-7|once|TRBJ2-7|TRBD1
CASSPDRVSYEQYF
TGTGCCAGCAGCCCCGACAGGGTATCCTACGAGCAGTACTTC
>TRBV5-1|NA|TRBJ2-7|NA
CASSLDAGAYEQYF
TGCGCCAGCAGCTTGGACGCGGGGGCGTACGAGCAGTACTTC
>TRBV7-7|NA|TRBJ2-5|NA
CASSSSGAQETQYF
TGTGCCAGCAGTTCTTCAGGGGCCCAAGAGACCCAGTACTTC
>TRBV11-2|NA|TRBJ2-7|TRBD1
CASSSPRTGAGEQYF
TGTGCCAGCAGCTCACCTCGGACAGGGGCGGGGGAGCAGTACTTC
>TRBV5-1|NA|TRBJ1-1|TRBD1
CASSLGTGGYTEAFF
TGCGCCAGCAGCTTGGGTACAGGGGGTTACACTGAAGCTTTCTTT
>TRBV7-7|NA|TRBJ2-2|TRBD1
CASSPGTVGTGELFF
TGTGCCAGCAGCCCAGGGACAGTCGGCACCGGGGAGCTGTTTTTT
>TRBV10-3|once|TRBJ1-4|TRBD1
CAISEDRDSSTNEKLFF
TGTGCCATCAGTGAGGACCGGGACAGCTCAACTAATGAAAAACTGTTTTTT
>TRBV12-3/TRBV12-4|NA|TRBJ1-6|NA
CASRRSYNSPLHF
TGTGCCAGTCGGAGATCCTATAATTCACCCCTCCACTTT
>TRBV11-1|NA|TRBJ2-7|NA
CASSLYRGPTSYEQYF
TGTGCCAGCAGCTTATATAGGGGTCCTACCTCCTACGAGCAGTACTTC
>TRBV6-5|NA|TRBJ2-7|NA
CASSDTSAVREQYF
TGTGCCAGCAGCGACACCTCGGCAGTACGGGAGCAGTACTTC
>TRBV2|NA|TRBJ1-4|NA
CASSGQINEKLFF
TGTGCCAGCAGTGGCCAGATTAATGAAAAACTGTTTTTT
>TRBV27|NA|TRBJ2-1|NA
CASSFRAGYNEQFF
TGTGCCAGCAGTTTCCGAGCGGGTTACAATGAGCAGTTCTTC
>TRBV24-1|NA|TRBJ2-1|TRBD2
CATSVVLGAGVNEQFF
TGTGCCACCAGTGTTGTTTTAGGGGCGGGGGTCAATGAGCAGTTCTTC
>TRBV27|NA|TRBJ2-7|TRBD2
CASKLAGGYEQYF
TGTGCCAGCAAACTAGCGGGAGGCTACGAGCAGTACTTC
>TRBV2|NA|TRBJ1-5|NA
CASSIYRDGQPQHF
TGTGCCAGCAGCATCTACAGGGATGGTCAGCCCCAGCATTTT
>TRBV11-2|NA|TRBJ1-2|TRBD1
CASSRDRGTYGYTF
TGTGCCAGCAGCAGAGACAGGGGGACCTATGGCTACACCTTC
>TRBV3-1/TRBV3-2|NA|TRBJ2-1|NA
CASSQDLANEQFF
TGTGCCAGCAGCCAAGATCTGGCTAATGAGCAGTTCTTC
>TRBV15|once|TRBJ2-7|NA
CATKEGGRKSYEQYF
TGTGCCACCAAGGAGGGGGGGCGGAAGTCCTACGAGCAGTACTTC
>TRBV5-1|once|TRBJ2-2|NA
CASSLVLNTGELFF
TGCGCCAGCAGCTTGGTTCTGAACACCGGGGAGCTGTTTTTT
>TRBV5-1|NA|TRBJ1-4|NA
CASSRGEGKASNEKLFF
TGCGCCAGCAGCCGGGGGGAAGGGAAGGCGTCTAATGAAAAACTGTTTTTT
>TRBV6-6|NA|TRBJ2-7|TRBD1
CASRQGAGEQYF
TGTGCCAGCAGACAGGGGGCGGGCGAGCAGTACTTC
>TRBV3-1/TRBV3-2|NA|TRBJ2-2|NA
CASSQGWGRDYTGELFF
TGTGCCAGCAGCCAAGGGTGGGGCAGGGACTACACCGGGGAGCTGTTTTTT
>TRBV7-3|NA|TRBJ2-3|NA
CASSRTPVAASSTDTQYF
TGTGCCAGCAGCCGAACGCCCGTGGCGGCTAGTAGCACAGATACGCAGTATTTT
>TRBV5-4|NA|TRBJ2-4|NA
CASSREPLGNIQYF
TGTGCCAGCAGCCGGGAACCCCTCGGGAACATTCAGTACTTC
>TRBV10-3|few|TRBJ2-7|NA
CAISDTVLSEQYF
TGTGCCATCAGTGACACGGTCCTAAGCGAGCAGTACTTC
>TRBV19|NA|TRBJ2-2|NA
CASSLRQVDTGELFF
TGTGCCAGTAGTCTCCGACAGGTGGACACCGGGGAGCTGTTTTTT
>TRBV2|NA|TRBJ1-1|NA
CASKDILLMNTEAFF
TGTGCCAGCAAGGACATCCTGTTAATGAACACTGAAGCTTTCTTT
>TRBV27|NA|TRBJ2-2|TRBD2
CASSWRGTNKNTGELFF
TGTGCCAGCAGTTGGCGGGGGACGAATAAGAACACCGGGGAGCTGTTTTTT
>TRBV5-6|NA|TRBJ2-5|NA
CASSLMNRGGETQYF
TGTGCCAGCAGCTTAATGAACAGGGGAGGTGAGACCCAGTACTTC
>TRBV9|once|TRBJ2-2|NA
CASSVGGTAAGELFF
TGTGCCAGCAGCGTTGGAGGGACGGCGGCCGGGGAGCTGTTTTTT
>TRBV6-5|NA|TRBJ2-1|NA
CASRQTLESYNEQFF
TGTGCCAGCAGACAAACTCTAGAGTCCTACAATGAGCAGTTCTTC
>TRBV6-5|NA|TRBJ2-2|NA
CASPKGRGNTGELFF
TGTGCCAGCCCCAAGGGGCGGGGGAACACCGGGGAGCTGTTTTTT
>TRBV24-1|few|TRBJ1-6|NA
CATSDPGRSSYNSPLHF
TGTGCCACCAGTGACCCGGGAAGAAGCTCCTATAATTCACCCCTCCACTTT
>TRBV10-3|NA|TRBJ2-7|NA
CATRDGPTSEQYF
TGTGCCACCCGTGATGGGCCTACTTCCGAGCAGTACTTC